The 31 T cell receptor beta chains listed next were all sequenced from one sample in a study of tumor-infiltrating lymphocytes in primary liver carcinoma. Total RNA amounting to 500 ng was the source from which TCR beta cDNA was made with a constant-region primer. Library construction for TCR beta comprised three nested multiplex PCR rounds performed with slightly modified ARM-PCR. Use of TRBV1-TRBV30 forward primers with a C-beta reverse primer characterized the first two PCR rounds, which lasted around 9 cycles each. TCRdb fed the multiplex PCR reads into MiXCR, producing one record per CDR3 protein. This sample has about 190,000 distinct CDR3 sequences, with about 82% found just once. Co-extracting RNA and DNA was done with 20-30 mg of unsorted bulk tissue as input. Sequenced: tumor tissue from primary liver carcinoma. The receptors stem from a man in his forties with primary liver carcinoma and hepatitis B virus infection.

As for this clonotype: This may stem from a read error, because a much larger clone lies one nucleotide away. This chain links TRBV5-1 with TRBJ2-3, with 9 bases lining up with TRBD2. With V trimmed by 4 bases and J by 3 bases, 9 bases remained unmatched. The CDR3 consists of 16 residues. Germline V lookup: CDR1 SGHRS, CDR2 YFSETQ. The CDR3 DNA reads as TGCGCCAGCAGCCCTAGGATTAGCGGGAGTACAGATACGCAGTATTTT. It translates to CASSPRISGSTDTQYF.

Note on this clonotype: A read error may produce the germline difference seen at one junction end. The chain recombines TRBV6-6 with TRBJ2-4; maybe TRBD2 (5 bases). Germline CDR1 reads MNHNY; CDR2 reads SVGAGI (reference sequence). The CDR3 is made up of 15 amino acids. The CDR3 is CTSRPGRGARNIQYF. CDR3 bases: TGTACCAGCAGGCCAGGACGGGGTGCTAGGAACATTCAGTACTTC.

The chain uses TRBV28 and TRBJ2-1, with TRBD2 matching over 7 bases. V lost 8 bases to trimming and J lost 16 bases; unmatched junction nucleotides: 17. CDR1 is MDHEN, CDR2 SYDVKM, per germline. The length of the CDR3 is 13 residues. The CDR3 coding sequence is TGTGCCAGCTGGATACGGGGGGTCAATGGGCATTTCTTC. Translating it yields CASWIRGVNGHFF.

Concerning this clonotype: This is likely a read error, given that the CDR3 carries no conserved phenylalanine or tryptophan at its end. V gene TRBV6-6 combines with J gene TRBJ1-5; D is possibly TRBD1 (6 bases). The CDR3 totals 14 residues. Germline V gene sequence: CDR1 MNHNY, CDR2 SVGAGI (reference sequence). V lost 6 bases to trimming and J lost 6 bases, with 15 bases between them. The CDR3 DNA follows: TGTGCCAGCAGAAGCGCCGGGGGCACTCAGCCCCAGCATTCT. Amino acids: CASRSAGGTQPQHS.

As for this clonotype: Given the absence of the conserved phenylalanine or tryptophan at the CDR3 end, a read error is likely. The chain has TRBV29-1 and TRBJ2-5; no clear D gene. CDR1 is SQVTM and CDR2 is ANQGSEA in the germline V gene. CDR3 length: 13 amino acids. DNA of the CDR3: TGCAGCATTGAAGCCCCCCAACAAGAGACCCAGTACTTA. Protein product: CSIEAPQQETQYL.

This chain uses TRBV5-4 with TRBJ2-5; 7 bases are shared with TRBD1. Germline CDR1 and CDR2: SGHNT and YYREEE (reference sequence). CDR3 length equals 14 residues. The CDR3 DNA is TGTCTCGGCAGCTTGGCTGGGACAGAAGAGACCCAGTACTTC. It yields the protein CLGSLAGTEETQYF.

Comment on this clonotype: A read error may explain this, as a much larger clone is one base away. The rearrangement links TRBV2 to TRBJ1-2; D unresolved. The germline gives CDR1 SNHLY, CDR2 FYNNEI. The CDR3 consists of 13 residues. The CDR3 nucleotides are TGTGCCAGCAGCTACCTTACCGAAGGTGGCTACATCTTC. Translation: CASSYLTEGGYIF.

To note about this clonotype: A much bigger clone sits one base away, suggesting this may be a read error. The genes are TRBV30 and TRBJ2-3; D gene uncertain. Germline-derived CDR1 and CDR2 are GTSNPN and SVGIG (reference sequence). Trimming removed 0 bases at V and 3 bases at J, with 13 bases between. The CDR3 loop spans 15 amino acids. DNA of the CDR3: TGTGCCTGGAGTGTGGCCAGCAGGATGACAGATACGCAGTATTTT. Translation gives CAWSVASRMTDTQYF. The full variable domain, with the rest looked up from reference TRBV30 and TRBJ2-3, is SQTIHQWPATLVQPVGSPLSLECTVEGTSNPNLYWYRQAAGRGLQLLFYSVGIGQISSEVPQNLSASRPQDRQFILSSKKLLLSDSGFYLCAWSVASRMTDTQYFGPGTRLTVL.

On this clonotype: A much more abundant neighbour one base away suggests this may be a read error. CDR3: CASSLNWDRPNEKLFF. CDR3 coding DNA: TGTGCCAGCAGCCTCAACTGGGACAGGCCTAATGAAAAACTGTTTTTT. The rearrangement links TRBV7-9 to TRBJ1-4; TRBD1 aligns across 8 bases. V trimming: 5 bases; J trimming: 3 bases; junction bases outside the gene matches: 8. Germline V lookup: CDR1 SEHNR, CDR2 FQNEAQ (reference sequence). The CDR3 totals 16 residues.

In the case of this clonotype: The germline gene is not matched at one end of the junction; a read error may be the cause. The CDR3 coding sequence is TGCGCCAGCTGCTTGGACGGGCAGAACCCTGGAAATACCATATATTTT. Residues: CASCLDGQNPGNTIYF. The chain recombines TRBV5-1 with TRBJ1-3; D is undetermined. The CDR3 loop spans 16 amino acids. CDR1 and CDR2 (germline): SGHRS, YFSETQ.

This clonotype was counted once. It may be a read error: a sequence one base away is much more abundant. The J gene is TRBJ2-5, the V gene TRBV5-1; D is perhaps TRBD1 or TRBD2 (6 bases each). Germline V lookup: CDR1 SGHRS, CDR2 YFSETQ. The CDR3 consists of 15 residues. Trimming pared 1 base from V and 5 bases from J, leaving 15 bases between. The CDR3 bases are TGCGCCAGCAGCTTGAAAACAGGGAGGATTGAGACCCAGTACTTC. Protein: CASSLKTGRIETQYF.

As DNA, the CDR3 is TGTGCCAGCAGTGACCCCCTTAAGACGGGAGAGACCCAGTACTTC. Residues: CASSDPLKTGETQYF. This sequence joins TRBV25-1 and TRBJ2-5; no reliable D call. The CDR3 is 15 residues long. Trimming stripped 3 bases from V and 4 bases from J, with 15 bases between. CDR1 MGHDK and CDR2 SYGVNS come from the germline V gene.

This clonotype came up a few times. The chain joins TRBV4-3 to TRBJ2-1; 12 nucleotides agree with TRBD2. Germline CDR1 reads LGHNA; CDR2 reads YSLEER. The CDR3 is 17 residues long. The V and J ends lost 7 bases and 4 bases, in that order; junction bases with no gene match: 11. CDR3: CASNQDLAGGPYNEQFF. In nucleotides, the CDR3 is TGCGCCAGCAATCAAGACCTAGCGGGAGGGCCGTACAATGAGCAGTTCTTC.

Ten or more counts support this clonotype. This CDR3 reads CASSSSINTEAFF. DNA of the CDR3: TGTGCCAGCAGTTCCTCAATAAACACTGAAGCTTTCTTT. The gene calls are TRBV6-5 and TRBJ1-1; D ambiguous. Trimming removed 4 bases from V and 2 bases from J, with 8 bases in between. The CDR3 contains 13 residues. Germline V gives CDR1 MNHEY, CDR2 SVGAGI.

The chain recombines TRBV2 with TRBJ2-7; D ambiguous. This CDR3 spans 14 amino acids. The germline V gene has CDR1 SNHLY and CDR2 FYNNEI. Trimming took off 6 bases at V and 0 bases at J, with 12 bases between the two ends. CDR3 loop: CASRSSGTSYEQYF. CDR3 DNA sequence: TGTGCCAGCAGATCCTCGGGTACCTCCTACGAGCAGTACTTC.

A remark on this clonotype: At one end the junction does not follow the germline gene, possibly because of a read error. This chain uses TRBV28 with TRBJ1-5; 10 positions match TRBD1. Germline V gene data show CDR1 as MDHEN and CDR2 as SYDVKM. The CDR3 consists of 14 residues. This CDR3 is CVSKRQGATQTQHF. Here the CDR3 DNA reads TGTGTCAGCAAAAGACAGGGGGCTACTCAGACCCAGCATTTT.

With respect to this clonotype: In this CDR3 the conserved last residue, phenylalanine or tryptophan, is missing, so a read error is likely. The chain employs TRBV12-3 or TRBV12-4 and TRBJ2-5; D could derive from TRBD1 or TRBD2 (5 bases each). Deletions cut 5 bases from V and 5 bases from J, with 12 bases between. CDR3 size: 13 residues. CDR3: CASSPQDWETQYL. CDR3 bases: TGTGCCAGCAGTCCACAGGACTGGGAGACCCAGTACTTA.

As for this clonotype: One end of the junction is discordant with germline, which a read error may explain. The chain uses TRBV11-2 and TRBJ2-7, with 9 bases that match TRBD1. There are 15 residues in the CDR3. Germline V gives CDR1 SGHAT, CDR2 FQNNGV. CDR3 loop: CASSLRWTGENVQNF. The CDR3 DNA sequence: TGTGCCAGCAGCTTACGATGGACAGGGGAGAACGTGCAGAACTTC.

For this clonotype: A much larger clone lies one base from this, so it may be a read error. The J gene is TRBJ1-4, the V gene TRBV28, with D hard to call. Germline loops: CDR1 MDHEN, CDR2 SYDVKM. The CDR3 is 11 amino acids. V lost 2 bases and J lost 5, with 0 bases in between. CDR3 region: CASSLNEKLFF. The CDR3, as DNA: TGTGCCAGCAGTTTAAATGAAAAACTGTTTTTT.

The rearrangement uses TRBV29-1 and TRBJ2-3; 8 bases line up with TRBD1. After removal of 7 bases from V and 2 bases from J, the junction contained 8 bases not matched to a gene. Germline V gene sequence: CDR1 SQVTM, CDR2 ANQGSEA. The CDR3 is made up of 14 amino acids. The CDR3 protein is CSGRQGTVTDTQYF. CDR3 sequence (DNA): TGCAGCGGGCGACAGGGGACGGTCACAGATACGCAGTATTTT.

On this clonotype itself: One end of the junction fails to match germline, which may point to a read error. The rearrangement uses TRBV11-2 and TRBJ2-2; 11 positions agree with TRBD2. CDR3 length equals 18 residues. Germline CDR1 reads SGHAT; CDR2 reads FQNNGV. Written as DNA, the CDR3 is TGTGCTAGCAGCTGGGACACCCCGGGACTAGCGGACACCGGGGAGCTGTTTTTT. It is translated as CASSWDTPGLADTGELFF.

As regards this clonotype: One end of the junction is discordant with germline, which a read error may explain. The chain links TRBV11-2 to TRBJ1-1; D is perhaps TRBD1 (5 bases). Germline values: CDR1 SGHAT, CDR2 FQNNGV. The CDR3 is 13 amino acids. The CDR3 reads CSNSLGGNTEAFF. CDR3 bases: TGCTCCAACAGCTTGGGGGGGAACACTGAAGCTTTCTTT.

A word on this clonotype: One end of the junction is discordant with germline, which a read error may explain. V is TRBV12-3 or TRBV12-4 and J is TRBJ2-5; D is perhaps TRBD2 (5 bases). The length of the CDR3 is 14 residues. The CDR3 DNA sequence: TGTGGCAGCAGTTTTTCAAGGAATGAGGAGGCCCAGTACTTC. It yields the protein CGSSFSRNEEAQYF.

Comments on this clonotype: A much larger clone lies one base from this, so it may be a read error. V usage is TRBV2 and J usage is TRBJ1-5; no clear D. The CDR3 consists of 13 residues. Germline values: CDR1 SNHLY, CDR2 FYNNEI. CDR3 protein: CVSRSTGNQPQHF. The DNA of the CDR3 is TGTGTCAGCAGATCGACGGGCAATCAGCCCCAGCATTTT. Using reference TRBV2 and TRBJ1-5 for the parts outside the CDR3, the full variable domain is EPEVTQTPSHQVTQMGQEVILRCVPISNHLYFYWYRQILGQKVEFLVSFYNNEISEKSEIFDDQFSVERPDGSNFTLKIRSTKLEDSAMYFCVSRSTGNQPQHFGDGTRLSIL.

A note on this clonotype: A read error may account for a junction end that differs from germline. This sequence joins TRBV12-3 or TRBV12-4 and TRBJ1-4; D gene ambiguous. CDR3 length: 14 amino acids. The CDR3 is CATSLSGVSEKLFF. The CDR3 coding sequence is TGTGCCACCAGTTTAAGTGGGGTTAGTGAAAAACTGTTTTTT.

About this clonotype itself: The CDR3 carries no conserved terminal phenylalanine or tryptophan, so it likely arises from a read error. CDR3 DNA: TGTGCCAGCCTTAGACTAGGCTCCTACGAGCAGTACTCA. This sequence encodes CASLRLGSYEQYS. J is TRBJ2-7 and V is TRBV6-5, with D possibly TRBD2 on 6 matching bases. Germline V lookup: CDR1 MNHEY, CDR2 SVGAGI. This CDR3 region has 13 residues. Trimming removed 8 bases at V and 0 bases at J, with 11 bases between.

About this clonotype itself: This CDR3 fails to terminate in the conserved phenylalanine or tryptophan, so it likely reflects a read error. In DNA form, the CDR3 reads TGTGCCGGCAGCCTTCGTTTAGAGACCCAGTACCTC. Protein product: CAGSLRLETQYL. The chain recombines TRBV12-3 or TRBV12-4 with TRBJ2-5, with unresolved D. The CDR3 length is 12 residues.

A remark on this clonotype: One end of the junction varies from germline; a read error may be responsible. The gene calls are TRBV4-1 and TRBJ2-1, with 11 bases matching TRBD2. The germline V gene encodes CDR1 MGHRA and CDR2 YSYEKL. The CDR3 consists of 16 residues. The CDR3 loop reads CASGPELAGAYNEQSF. For the CDR3, the DNA is TGCGCCAGCGGCCCCGAACTAGCGGGGGCTTACAATGAGCAATCCTTC.

As for this clonotype: The junction departs from germline at one end; a sequencing error may be responsible. The chain is built from TRBV12-3 or TRBV12-4 and TRBJ1-5, with D uncertain. The CDR3 has 15 residues. In nucleotides, the CDR3 is TGTGTCAGCAGCCCCGCAGCGCAGGCTATCCAGCCCCAGCATTTT. This codes for CVSSPAAQAIQPQHF.

Regarding this clonotype: The missing conserved phenylalanine or tryptophan at the end of this CDR3 makes a read error likely. V and J are TRBV12-3 or TRBV12-4 and TRBJ2-5; no reliable D call. This CDR3 is 13 amino acids long. The V end was cut by 3 bases, the J end by 3 bases, with 8 bases between. CDR3 sequence reads: CASSLKSEETQYS. CDR3 coding DNA: TGTGCCAGCAGTTTGAAGTCAGAAGAGACCCAGTACTCC.

This chain links TRBV5-5 with TRBJ2-2; TRBD1 aligns across 7 bases. The CDR3 is made up of 17 amino acids. Losses at the gene ends were 5 bases for V and 1 base for J; bases not matched to a gene: 11. Germline CDR1 and CDR2: SGHKS and YYEKEE (reference sequence). CDR3 residues: CASRPTIGGENTGELFF. CDR3 sequence (DNA): TGTGCCAGCAGGCCAACCATAGGGGGCGAGAACACCGGGGAGCTGTTTTTT. The variable domain in full, completed from reference TRBV5-5 and TRBJ2-2, reads DAGVTQSPTHLIKTRGQQVTLRCSPISGHKSVSWYQQVLGQGPQFIFQYYEKEERGRGNFPDRFSARQFPNYSSELNVNALLLGDSALYLCASRPTIGGENTGELFFGEGSRLTVL.